These T cell receptor beta chains were read from a single sample in a study of OX40 agonist ivuxolimab in advanced cancers. Using immunoSEQ multiplex PCR, the repertoire was profiled, and TCRdb retains in-frame clones only, with some absent. The repertoire holds tens of thousands of clones, with 90% as singletons. The sample consisted of CD4+ or CD8+ T cells sorted from blood, taken in a trial of the OX40 agonist ivuxolimab. The receptors originated from an adult with an advanced solid tumor such as melanoma, head and neck, liver or kidney cancer. Both conserved end residues are trimmed from each CDR3. The order of the fields is V gene, J gene, clone size, CDR3 protein. Size is omitted from some rows. Given values are once, few, many or a class for expanded clones.

TRBV6-1	TRBJ2-3	.	AARGVTDTQY
TRBV2	TRBJ2-1	.	ASSEASSYNEQF
TRBV4-1	TRBJ2-4	.	ASSVAGGNENIQY
TRBV5-4	TRBJ2-3	once	ASSSLSGTDTQY
TRBV2	TRBJ2-6	.	ARDSASTSGANVLT
TRBV19	TRBJ2-4	.	ASRGILQGSKNIQY
TRBV30	TRBJ1-1	.	AWGRALNTEAF
TRBV5-8	TRBJ2-5	.	ASSIWTSGGKETQY
TRBV27	TRBJ2-1	.	ASSTSSGSYNEQF
TRBV27	TRBJ2-3	.	ASSLGLAGGQNTQY
TRBV18	TRBJ2-3	.	ASSPPTSGGNTDTQY
TRBV5-4	TRBJ2-7	.	ASSGQASYEQY
TRBV7-2	TRBJ1-1	.	ASSPTRGAPEAF
TRBV25-1	TRBJ1-1	.	ASRAEVRHAEAF
TRBV15	TRBJ1-1	.	ATSRDKSPEAF
TRBV27	TRBJ1-1	.	ASSSSTGTGPSEAF
TRBV6-5	TRBJ1-1	.	ASSTYGQGRSEAF
TRBV30	TRBJ1-1	.	AWSATGRNTKAF
TRBV5-5	TRBJ1-6	once	ASSFLSGRFYNSPLH
TRBV7-6	TRBJ2-1	.	ASSPGAGSYNEQF
TRBV28	TRBJ1-5	once	ASSSRGPQH
TRBV7-2	TRBJ1-2	.	ASSLDMVNPQEGYT
TRBV6-1	TRBJ2-2	.	ASTAIFTGELF
TRBV5-1	TRBJ2-5	.	ASTRSGTGGLETQY
TRBV15	TRBJ2-4	.	ATSRDSPAPLAKNIQY
TRBV19	TRBJ2-1	.	ASSISRQASYNEQF
TRBV19	TRBJ1-5	.	ASSIPGWRNQPQH
TRBV5-8	TRBJ1-1	.	ASSLGPNTEAF
TRBV6-5	TRBJ2-5	.	ASSVRDRGIETQY
TRBV18	TRBJ2-3	once	ASSDRDRLTDTQY
TRBV5-1	TRBJ1-6	few	ASSLNPPLLDNSPLH
TRBV27	TRBJ1-1	.	ASSLVPGAIEAF
TRBV7-2	TRBJ2-1	.	ASSLVSGLAGANEQF
TRBV6-5	TRBJ2-1	.	ASSYRTSGAFHEQF
TRBV6-1	TRBJ1-1	.	ASSDPGQVGATEAF
TRBV5-6	TRBJ2-5	.	AGSLTKGRRGETQY
TRBV5-8	TRBJ1-1	.	ASSLGTAMLTEAF
TRBV18	TRBJ1-1	.	ASSDSQNTEAF
TRBV5-4	TRBJ2-3	.	ASSWRGGLADTQY
TRBV2	TRBJ1-2	few	ASSEAPMGYT
TRBV29-1	TRBJ1-6	few	SAAGTANSPLH
TRBV6-5	TRBJ1-2	.	ASSRREGYGYT
TRBV30	TRBJ1-4	.	AQTLTGSNEKLF
TRBV4-2	TRBJ1-1	.	ASSQKGDYGPKNTEAF
TRBV6-5	TRBJ1-1	.	ASSYPGGTEAF
TRBV9	TRBJ2-3	.	ASSVDGRSSTDTQY
TRBV27	TRBJ1-1	.	ASSLSIETRGTEAF
TRBV30	TRBJ2-3	.	AWSTGGEKTDTQY
TRBV7-9	TRBJ2-5	.	ASSPGDRAYQETQY
TRBV13	TRBJ1-4	.	ASSHRGLNEKLF